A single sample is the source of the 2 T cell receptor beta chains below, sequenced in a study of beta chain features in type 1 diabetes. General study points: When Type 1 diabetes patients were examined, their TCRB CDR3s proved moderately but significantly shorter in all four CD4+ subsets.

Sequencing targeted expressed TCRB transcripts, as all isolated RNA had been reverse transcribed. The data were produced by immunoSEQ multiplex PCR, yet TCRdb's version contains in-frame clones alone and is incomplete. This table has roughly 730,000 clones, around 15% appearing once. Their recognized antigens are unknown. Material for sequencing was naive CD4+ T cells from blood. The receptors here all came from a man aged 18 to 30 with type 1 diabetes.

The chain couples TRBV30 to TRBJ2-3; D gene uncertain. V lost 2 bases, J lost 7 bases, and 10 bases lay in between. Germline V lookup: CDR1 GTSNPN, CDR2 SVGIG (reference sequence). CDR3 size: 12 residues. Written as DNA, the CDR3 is TGTGCCTGGAGTCCACAGATACATACGCAGTATTTT. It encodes CAWSPQIHTQYF.

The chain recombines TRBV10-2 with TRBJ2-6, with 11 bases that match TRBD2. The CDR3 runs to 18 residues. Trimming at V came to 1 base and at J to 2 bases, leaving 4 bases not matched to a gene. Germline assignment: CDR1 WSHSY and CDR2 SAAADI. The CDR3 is CASSEFLAGGAGANVLTF. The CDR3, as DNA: TGCGCCAGCAGTGAGTTTCTAGCGGGGGGAGCTGGGGCCAACGTCCTGACTTTC.